These 31 T cell receptor beta chains share one sample of origin, sequenced in a study of somatic mutations in cytotoxic T cells in rheumatoid arthritis. Measured with immunoSEQ multiplex PCR; TCRdb has only the in-frame clones, and not every one. Of some 20,000 clones listed, 55% to 80% are singletons. What was sequenced was CD8+ T cells sorted from blood. These receptors all stem from an adult with rheumatoid arthritis.

The V gene is TRBV5-4, the J gene TRBJ2-5; D gene ambiguous. This CDR3 has 15 residues. V was cut by 2 bases and J by 5 bases, with 16 bases left in between. Germline lookup yields CDR1 SGHNT and CDR2 YYREEE (reference sequence). CDR3 protein: CASSLPPSGRETQYF. The CDR3 nucleotides are TGTGCCAGCAGCTTACCCCCCTCTGGGCGGGAGACCCAGTACTTC.

The chain combines TRBV7-8 with TRBJ1-2, with 11 bases matching TRBD1. This CDR3 spans 14 amino acids. Germline V gives CDR1 SGHVS, CDR2 FQNEAQ. V was pared by 5 bases and J by 6 bases, with 5 bases of the junction left unmatched. The CDR3 reads CASSPGQGAHGYTF. Here the CDR3 DNA reads TGTGCCAGCAGCCCAGGACAGGGGGCGCATGGCTACACCTTC.

The gene calls are TRBV9 and TRBJ2-5; a possible D gene is TRBD1 (6 bases). CDR1 and CDR2 (germline): SGDLS, YYNGEE. This CDR3 has 14 amino acids. Trimming cost V 0 bases and J 4 bases, with 10 bases left between them. In nucleotides, the CDR3 is TGTGCCAGCAGCGTAGATGAAGGGGGAGAGACCCAGTACTTC. It yields the protein CASSVDEGGETQYF.

The chain carries TRBV6-6 and TRBJ1-1, with D unclear. The CDR3 is 15 amino acids. V was clipped by 10 bases and J by 0 bases, with 18 bases between them. Germline CDR1 reads MNHNY; CDR2 reads SVGAGI (reference sequence). The CDR3 spells CATTGGVLVNTEAFF. In nucleotides, the CDR3 is TGTGCCACCACGGGTGGGGTTTTGGTGAACACTGAAGCTTTCTTT.

The sample holds one count of this clone. The chain uses TRBV27 and TRBJ2-3; TRBD1 agrees at 8 bases. Trimming took 5 bases from V and 1 from J; bases not matched to a gene: 11. The CDR3 has 17 residues. In germline, CDR1 is MNHEY, CDR2 SMNVEV (reference sequence). CDR3 protein: CASSVSTGEKGTDTQYF. As DNA, the CDR3 is TGTGCCAGCAGTGTCTCGACAGGGGAGAAGGGCACAGATACGCAGTATTTT.

The chain links TRBV4-2 to TRBJ2-2; 7 positions match TRBD1. Germline values: CDR1 LGHNA, CDR2 YNFKEQ. After removal of 1 base from V and 7 bases from J, the junction contained 6 bases not matched to a gene. The CDR3 extends over 15 amino acids. The CDR3 sequence: CASSQAQGYGGELFF. The DNA for the CDR3 is TGTGCCAGCAGCCAAGCACAGGGGTATGGCGGGGAGCTGTTTTTT.

The chain combines TRBV4-3 with TRBJ2-2; D is undetermined. Germline values: CDR1 LGHNA, CDR2 YSLEER. Trimming shortened V by 0 bases and J by 1 base, and 9 bases separated the two germline ends. This CDR3 comprises 16 residues. The CDR3 nucleotides read TGCGCCAGCAGCCAAGATAGGGCAGTGAACACCGGGGAGCTGTTTTTT. Amino acid sequence: CASSQDRAVNTGELFF.

The chain couples TRBV2 to TRBJ1-3; 7 nucleotides line up with TRBD1. CDR3 size: 16 residues. The junction had 5 bases not matched to a gene; V was cut back by 1 base and J by 2 bases. The germline gives CDR1 SNHLY, CDR2 FYNNEI. CDR3 region: CASSEGNRGAGNTIYF. For the CDR3, the DNA is TGTGCCAGCAGTGAAGGGAACAGGGGCGCTGGAAACACCATATATTTT.

Concerning this clone: One base away lies a much larger clone, so this may be a sequencing read error. The genes are TRBV7-9 and TRBJ2-5; no firm D call. V dropped 2 bases and J dropped 2 bases, with 0 bases sitting between them. The CDR3 covers 11 residues. Germline V gives CDR1 SEHNR, CDR2 FQNEAQ (reference sequence). Written as DNA, the CDR3 is TGTGCCAGCAGCTTACAAGAGACCCAGTACTTC. This translates into CASSLQETQYF.

The V gene is TRBV5-1, the J gene TRBJ2-7; 8 bases are a match to TRBD1. J lost 3 bases, V lost 0 bases, and 11 bases had no gene match. The CDR3 is 17 residues long. Germline V CDR1 and CDR2: SGHRS, YFSETQ. The chain's CDR3 is CASSLAAPGQGIYEQYF. The CDR3 nucleotides are TGCGCCAGCAGCTTGGCCGCTCCAGGACAGGGAATCTACGAGCAGTACTTC.

The V and J genes are TRBV6-1 and TRBJ2-5, with D uncertain. Germline-derived CDR1 and CDR2 are MNHNS and SASEGT. Between the trimmed V and J ends, which lost 10 bases and 4 bases, there was a span of 19 bases. This CDR3 contains 14 residues. The CDR3 nucleotides read TGTGCCAACGAGGACCCCCCAAATTTAGAGACCCAGTACTTC. Translated: CANEDPPNLETQYF.

This clone was seen only a few times. The V and J genes are TRBV5-6 and TRBJ1-5; D remains unclear. The V and J ends lost 3 bases and 9 bases respectively, with 13 bases between them. The CDR3 runs 13 residues. Germline values: CDR1 SGHDT, CDR2 YYEEEE. Written as DNA, the CDR3 is TGTGCCAGCAGCTCGGACCTCACCCCGCCCCAGCATTTT. Encoded protein: CASSSDLTPPQHF. Based on the CDR3 plus reference TRBV5-6 and TRBJ1-5, the full variable domain is DAGVTQSPTHLIKTRGQQVTLRCSPKSGHDTVSWYQQALGQGPQFIFQYYEEEERQRGNFPDRFSGHQFPNYSSELNVNALLLGDSALYLCASSSDLTPPQHFGDGTRLSIL.

This chain links TRBV13 with TRBJ2-1; 16 positions agree with TRBD2. The CDR3 contains 17 residues. Per germline, CDR1 PRHDT and CDR2 FYEKMQ (reference sequence). Trimming removed 4 bases from V and 2 bases from J; junction bases left unmatched: 2. CDR3 bases: TGTGCCAGCAGCTCCGGGACTAGCGGGGGGGCCTACAATGAGCAGTTCTTC. It encodes CASSSGTSGGAYNEQFF.

The V gene is TRBV4-2, the J gene TRBJ2-1, with a tentative D call TRBD1 (6 bases). The V and J ends lost 0 bases and 9 bases respectively, with 15 bases between them. The CDR3 totals 15 residues. Germline values: CDR1 LGHNA, CDR2 YNFKEQ. CDR3 in DNA: TGTGCCAGCAGCCAAGATCCAGGGGCTCTAGGTGAGCAGTTCTTC. Translation: CASSQDPGALGEQFF.

The count of this clone is one. This chain connects TRBV30 to TRBJ2-5; no definite D call. Germline V lookup: CDR1 GTSNPN, CDR2 SVGIG (reference sequence). Trimming took off 4 bases at V and 5 bases at J, with 5 bases between the two ends. This CDR3 is built from 10 residues. CDR3 residues: CAWKAETQYF. The CDR3 coding sequence is TGTGCCTGGAAAGCGGAGACCCAGTACTTC.

The V gene is TRBV7-6, the J gene TRBJ2-5, with 8 bases that match TRBD1. The V gene end was trimmed by 5 bases and the J gene end by 5 bases; junction bases not matched to a gene: 10. The CDR3 contains 15 residues. Looked up from germline, CDR1 is SGHVS and CDR2 is FNYEAQ. This CDR3 reads CASSDWTGPGETQYF. CDR3 DNA: TGTGCCAGCAGCGACTGGACAGGGCCCGGTGAGACCCAGTACTTC.

By proportion, this clone is medium-sized. The rearrangement uses TRBV7-9 and TRBJ1-4, with 8 bases aligning to TRBD1. Germline V gene data show CDR1 as SEHNR and CDR2 as FQNEAQ (reference sequence). Germline trimming cut 4 bases from V and 8 bases from J; bases unmatched to any gene: 6. The CDR3 has 14 residues. This CDR3 reads CASSSDRGFEKLFF. CDR3 coding DNA: TGTGCCAGCAGCTCCGACAGGGGTTTCGAAAAACTGTTTTTT.

This clone was found once. This sample includes further DNA sequences coding for the same CDR3. The rearrangement joins TRBV28 to TRBJ2-7; D unresolved. The CDR3 has 12 residues. The V gene's germline CDR1 is MDHEN and CDR2 SYDVKM. Trimming left V 3 bases short and J 1 base short, with 4 bases between. Here the CDR3 DNA reads TGTGCCAGCAGTTTTTTATCCTACGAGCAGTACTTC. Translation: CASSFLSYEQYF.

The chain combines TRBV27 with TRBJ1-6; 7 nucleotides align to TRBD1. V lost 7 bases and J lost 4; bases outside the gene matches: 7. The CDR3 length is 15 residues. CDR1 MNHEY and CDR2 SMNVEV come from the germline V gene (reference sequence). The CDR3 loop is CASTRDSSYNSPLHF. The CDR3 DNA reads as TGTGCCAGCACCCGGGACAGCAGTTATAATTCACCCCTCCACTTT.

V gene TRBV6-5 combines with J gene TRBJ1-2, with TRBD1 as a possible D gene (5 bases). The germline V and J ends were trimmed by 5 bases and 4 bases, with 11 bases remaining between them. The germline CDR1 and CDR2 sequences are MNHEY and SVGAGI. The CDR3 runs to 13 residues. CDR3 protein: CASSPGTGYGYTF. The CDR3 DNA follows: TGTGCCAGCAGTCCAGGGACCGGCTATGGCTACACCTTC.

This clone was seen a few times. V is TRBV7-9 and J is TRBJ2-2; D possibly corresponds to TRBD1 (6 bases). The length of the CDR3 is 12 residues. Germline assignment: CDR1 SEHNR and CDR2 FQNEAQ (reference sequence). The CDR3 region is CDSGQNTGELFF. For the CDR3, the DNA is TGTGACTCGGGACAGAACACCGGGGAGCTGTTTTTT.

The CDR3 DNA sequence: TGTGCCAGCAGCGTAGGTCAGCCATTGGCCACTGAAGCTTTCTTT. It yields the protein CASSVGQPLATEAFF. The chain is built from TRBV9 and TRBJ1-1; D call uncertain. Germline V gene data show CDR1 as SGDLS and CDR2 as YYNGEE. This CDR3 comprises 15 residues. V was cut by 0 bases and J by 4 bases, with 13 bases left in between. The whole variable domain, filled in from reference TRBV9 and TRBJ1-1, reads DSGVTQTPKHLITATGQRVTLRCSPRSGDLSVYWYQQSLDQGLQFLIQYYNGEERAKGNILERFSAQQFPDLHSELNLSSLELGDSALYFCASSVGQPLATEAFFGQGTRLTVV.

This clone was seen a few times. The rearrangement links TRBV4-1 to TRBJ1-1; D gene ambiguous. CDR1 and CDR2 (germline): MGHRA, YSYEKL. Trimming pared 0 bases from V and 1 base from J, leaving 6 bases between. The CDR3 runs to 14 residues. CDR3 amino acids: CASSQDVENTEAFF. CDR3 DNA: TGCGCCAGCAGCCAAGATGTGGAGAACACTGAAGCTTTCTTT.

This CDR3 is CASSPDRDDWGQETQYF. CDR3 DNA: TGTGCCAGCAGTCCGGACAGGGATGATTGGGGCCAAGAGACCCAGTACTTC. The chain is built from TRBV28 and TRBJ2-5; 8 bases align to TRBD1. V lost 5 bases and J lost 1; bases outside the gene matches: 12. Germline CDR1 and CDR2: MDHEN and SYDVKM. The CDR3 is made up of 17 amino acids.

As DNA, the CDR3 is TGTGCCAGCAACCTTCTCCTGGGGGCGAACACCGGGGAGCTGTTTTTT. Protein: CASNLLLGANTGELFF. The chain uses TRBV2 and TRBJ2-2; D could derive from TRBD1 or TRBD2 (5 bases each). The CDR3 is 16 amino acids. V lost 7 bases to trimming and J lost 0 bases, with 15 bases between them. The V gene's germline CDR1 is SNHLY and CDR2 FYNNEI.

CDR3: CSVRSPSNTGELFF. In DNA, the CDR3 is TGCAGCGTTCGGTCACCGAGCAACACCGGGGAGCTGTTTTTT. The V gene is TRBV29-1, the J gene TRBJ2-2, with D hard to call. Germline V gives CDR1 SQVTM, CDR2 ANQGSEA. V lost 5 bases and J lost 2, with 12 bases in between. The CDR3 consists of 14 residues.

J is TRBJ2-7 and V is TRBV25-1, with 7 bases aligning to TRBD1. This CDR3 has 17 residues. Germline V gene lookup returns CDR1 MGHDK and CDR2 SYGVNS. The trim removed 2 bases at V and 0 bases at J, leaving 10 bases unmatched. This chain's CDR3 is CASSEMPGDSPSYEQYF. CDR3 DNA sequence: TGTGCCAGCAGTGAAATGCCTGGGGACAGTCCCTCCTACGAGCAGTACTTC.

The rearrangement links TRBV19 to TRBJ2-1; 14 bases match TRBD2. V was pared by 5 bases and J by 3 bases, with 0 bases of the junction left unmatched. This CDR3 has 15 amino acids. In germline, CDR1 is LNHDA, CDR2 SQIVND (reference sequence). CDR3 amino acids: CASSGLAGGYNEQFF. The CDR3 bases are TGTGCCAGTAGTGGACTAGCGGGGGGCTACAATGAGCAGTTCTTC.

This sequence joins TRBV6-5 and TRBJ1-4; the match to TRBD1 covers 9 bases. This CDR3 is 15 amino acids long. V lost 4 bases to trimming and J lost 8 bases; unmatched junction nucleotides: 8. Looked up from germline, CDR1 is MNHEY and CDR2 is SVGAGI. The CDR3 DNA reads TGTGCCAGCAGTTTCGGACAGGGGACCTACGAAAAACTGTTTTTT. Translation: CASSFGQGTYEKLFF.

The genes are TRBV7-9 and TRBJ2-3, with D uncertain. V was shortened by 0 bases and J by 5 bases, with 3 bases between the two germline ends. Germline assignment: CDR1 SEHNR and CDR2 FQNEAQ (reference sequence). There are 12 residues in the CDR3. As DNA, the CDR3 is TGTGCCAGCAGCTTAGCTCGAGATACGCAGTATTTT. Residues: CASSLARDTQYF.

This clone was seen once. CDR3: CASSPPIPGGTGELFF. CDR3 coding DNA: TGTGCCAGCTCACCACCGATCCCCGGAGGTACCGGGGAGCTGTTTTTT. The J gene is TRBJ2-2, the V gene TRBV18, with D tentatively TRBD2 (5 bases). Trimming took 0 bases from V and 5 from J, leaving 13 bases between them. Germline CDR1 and CDR2: KGHSH and LQKENI. CDR3 length equals 16 residues.